The 8 T cell receptor beta chains below come from one sample, sequenced in a study of CD8 T cells in ankylosing spondylitis. TCRdb re-analysed the 5' RACE reads in MiXCR, keeping a single row per CDR3 protein. The table has 200,000 to 250,000 distinct CDR3 sequences, around 25% seen once. Sequences were obtained from blood, either unsorted or a sorted T cell fraction (not recorded which). These receptors all come from a male donor with ankylosing spondylitis or in good health (not recorded which).

The table lists this clonotype with many counts. V usage is TRBV15 and J usage is TRBJ1-2; a possible D gene is TRBD1 (5 bases). Germline CDR1 is LNHNV and CDR2 is YYDKDF (reference sequence). This CDR3 spans 13 amino acids. Trimming shortened V by 5 bases and J by 8 bases, and 15 bases separated the two germline ends. The CDR3 bases are TGTGCCACCAGCCTCGACAGTATTGGGGGCTACACCTTC. Its translation: CATSLDSIGGYTF.

As for this clonotype: Mismatch with germline at one junction end may stem from a read error. The rearrangement joins TRBV20-1 to TRBJ1-5, with D perhaps matching TRBD1 (5 bases). CDR1 DFQATT and CDR2 SNEGSKA come from the germline V gene (reference sequence). This CDR3 is built from 15 residues. This chain's CDR3 is CSAREPGRDNQPQHF. The CDR3 DNA follows: TGCAGTGCCAGAGAACCGGGACGGGACAATCAGCCCCAGCATTTT.

This clonotype was observed a single time. The genes are TRBV15 and TRBJ2-3; D is ambiguous. Germline CDR1 and CDR2: LNHNV and YYDKDF (reference sequence). Trimming took 0 bases from V and 5 from J, leaving 9 bases between them. CDR3 length equals 14 residues. The CDR3 sequence: CATSRDPKEDTQYF. DNA of the CDR3: TGTGCCACCAGCAGAGATCCTAAGGAAGATACGCAGTATTTT.

This clonotype has just a few counts. V is TRBV20-1 and J is TRBJ2-3; D not resolved. The CDR3 extends over 12 amino acids. V lost 3 bases and J 6 bases, leaving 10 bases between the germline ends. Germline V gene sequence: CDR1 DFQATT, CDR2 SNEGSKA (reference sequence). This CDR3 is CSARVGYDTQYF. The DNA for the CDR3 is TGCAGTGCTAGGGTCGGGTACGATACGCAGTATTTT.

This clonotype was observed at least ten times. V gene TRBV10-3 combines with J gene TRBJ1-2; weak D call: TRBD1 (6 bases). Germline V CDR1 and CDR2: ENHRY, SYGVKD. The CDR3 has 11 amino acids. Trimming pared 3 bases from V and 8 bases from J, leaving 7 bases between. The CDR3 region is CAISDGGGYTF. The CDR3 bases are TGTGCCATCAGTGACGGGGGCGGCTACACCTTC.

This clonotype was seen a few times. CDR3 sequence: CSARTPGSGETQYF. DNA for the CDR3: TGCAGTGCTAGAACTCCGGGGAGCGGGGAGACCCAGTACTTC. The chain links TRBV20-1 to TRBJ2-5, with TRBD2 as a possible D gene (6 bases). The CDR3 extends over 14 amino acids. Trimming shortened V by 2 bases and J by 5 bases, and 15 bases separated the two germline ends. The V gene's germline CDR1 is DFQATT and CDR2 SNEGSKA (reference sequence).

Here the CDR3 reads CASTHRLGDTGELFF. Here the CDR3 DNA reads TGTGCCAGCACTCACAGGCTGGGGGACACCGGGGAGCTGTTTTTT. The V call is TRBV9, the J call TRBJ2-2; the D call may be TRBD1 or TRBD2 (5 bases each). V was cut by 6 bases and J by 3 bases, with 15 bases left in between. CDR1 is SGDLS, CDR2 YYNGEE, per germline. The CDR3 is 15 residues long.

This clonotype came up many times. This chain links TRBV7-2 with TRBJ2-7, with a weak D call TRBD2 (6 bases). CDR1 SGHTA and CDR2 FQGNSA come from the germline V gene. V was shortened by 5 bases and J by 7 bases, with 15 bases between the two germline ends. The CDR3 length is 13 residues. Written as DNA, the CDR3 is TGTGCCAGCAGCCCCCGTAGCCGGGGGGAGCAGTACTTC. Protein sequence: CASSPRSRGEQYF.